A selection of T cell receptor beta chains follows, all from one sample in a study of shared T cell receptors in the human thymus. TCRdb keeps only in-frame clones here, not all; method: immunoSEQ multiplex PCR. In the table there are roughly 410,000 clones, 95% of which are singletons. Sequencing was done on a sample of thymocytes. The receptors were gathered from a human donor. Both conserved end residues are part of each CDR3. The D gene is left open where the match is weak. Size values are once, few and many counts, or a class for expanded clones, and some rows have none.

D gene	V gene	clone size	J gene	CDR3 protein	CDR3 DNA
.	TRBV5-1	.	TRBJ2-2	CASSLGQINTGELFF	TGCGCCAGCAGCTTGGGACAGATCAACACCGGGGAGCTGTTTTTT
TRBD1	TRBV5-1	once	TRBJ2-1	CASSLQGNEQFF	TGCGCCAGCAGCTTACAGGGGAATGAGCAGTTCTTC
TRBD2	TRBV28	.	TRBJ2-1	CASSLEVRYSSGRLMGNEQFF	TGTGCCAGCAGTTTGGAGGTTAGGTATTCGAGCGGGAGACTGATGGGAAATGAGCAGTTCTTC
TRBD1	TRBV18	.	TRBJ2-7	CASSPQTGSSYEQYF	TGTGCCAGCTCCCCCCAGACAGGGAGCTCCTACGAGCAGTACTTC
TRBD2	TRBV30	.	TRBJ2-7	CAWRGGGRDLSYEQYF	TGTGCCTGGAGGGGTGGCGGGAGGGACCTCTCCTACGAGCAGTACTTC
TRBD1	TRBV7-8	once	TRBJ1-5	CASSLAWTGRQPQHF	TGTGCCAGCAGCTTAGCGTGGACAGGGCGGCAGCCCCAGCATTTT
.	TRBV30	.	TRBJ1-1	CAWSVWQKELNTEAFF	TGTGCCTGGAGTGTTTGGCAGAAGGAATTGAACACTGAAGCTTTCTTT
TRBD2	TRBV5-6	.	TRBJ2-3	CASSLSASGLTDTQYF	TGTGCCAGCAGCCTTAGCGCTAGCGGCCTCACAGATACGCAGTATTTT
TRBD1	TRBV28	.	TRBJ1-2	CASSLSITGEGFNGYTF	TGTGCCAGCAGTTTATCTATTACAGGGGAGGGTTTCAATGGCTACACCTTC
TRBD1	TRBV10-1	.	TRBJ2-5	CASSGIRDRDEETQYF	TGCGCCAGCAGTGGGATTAGGGACAGGGATGAAGAGACCCAGTACTTC
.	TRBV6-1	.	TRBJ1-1	CASSEPGAVTEAFF	TGTGCCAGCAGCGAGCCGGGGGCTGTCACTGAAGCTTTCTTT
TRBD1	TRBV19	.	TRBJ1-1	CASSIQDRVDTEAFF	TGTGCCAGTAGTATACAGGACAGGGTGGACACTGAAGCTTTCTTT
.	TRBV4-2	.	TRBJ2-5	CASSQERRRGETQYF	TGTGCCAGCAGCCAAGAGCGGCGCCGGGGGGAGACCCAGTACTTC
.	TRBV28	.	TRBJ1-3	CASSLWGRRPSGNTIYF	TGTGCCAGCAGTTTATGGGGAAGAAGGCCCTCTGGAAACACCATATATTTT
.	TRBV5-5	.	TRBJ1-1	CASSPGEGHMNTEAFF	TGTGCCAGCAGCCCGGGGGAGGGTCACATGAACACTGAAGCTTTCTTT
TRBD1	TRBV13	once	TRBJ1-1	CASSPRSDRRDTEAFF	TGTGCCAGCAGCCCTAGGTCGGACAGGCGGGACACTGAAGCTTTCTTT
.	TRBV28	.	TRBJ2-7	CASRPRGGSKIYEQYF	TGTGCCAGCAGACCGAGGGGGGGCTCCAAGATATACGAGCAGTACTTC
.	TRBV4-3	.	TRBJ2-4	CASSQDRQKAGNIQYF	TGCGCCAGCAGCCAAGATCGGCAGAAAGCGGGAAACATTCAGTACTTC
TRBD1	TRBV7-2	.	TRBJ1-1	CASSAQGQPSLNTEAFF	TGTGCCAGCAGCGCACAGGGACAGCCCAGCCTGAACACTGAAGCTTTCTTT
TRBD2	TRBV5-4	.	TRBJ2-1	CASSLILGTINNEQFF	TGTGCCAGCAGCTTGATTCTCGGGACTATCAACAATGAGCAGTTCTTC
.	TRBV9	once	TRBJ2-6	CASSVEWGPYSGANVLTF	TGTGCCAGCAGCGTAGAGTGGGGGCCCTACTCTGGGGCCAACGTCCTGACTTTC
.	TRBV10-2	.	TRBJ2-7	CASSESGADQQYF	TGCGCCAGCAGTGAGTCAGGGGCGGACCAGCAGTACTTC
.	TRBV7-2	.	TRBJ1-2	CASSEDRANYGYTF	TGTGCCAGCAGCGAGGACCGAGCTAACTATGGCTACACCTTC
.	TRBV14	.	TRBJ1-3	CASSQEETAGNTIYF	TGTGCCAGCAGCCAAGAGGAAACAGCTGGAAACACCATATATTTT
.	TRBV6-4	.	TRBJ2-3	CASPRERGRKDTQYF	TGTGCCAGCCCAAGGGAGAGGGGTCGAAAAGATACGCAGTATTTT
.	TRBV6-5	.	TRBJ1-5	CASSYSTSGDQPQHF	TGTGCCAGCAGTTACTCGACATCGGGGGATCAGCCCCAGCATTTT
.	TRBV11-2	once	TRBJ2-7	CASSLEVSYEQYF	TGTGCCAGCAGCTTAGAGGTTTCCTACGAGCAGTACTTC
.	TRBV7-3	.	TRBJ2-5	CASSLDVPPALETQYF	TGTGCCAGCAGCTTAGATGTCCCCCCCGCTCTGGAGACCCAGTACTTC
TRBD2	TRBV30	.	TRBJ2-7	CAWSVRTSWEQYF	TGTGCCTGGAGTGTACGGACTAGTTGGGAGCAGTACTTC
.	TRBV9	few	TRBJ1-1	CASSVEGRNTEAFF	TGTGCCAGCAGCGTAGAAGGTCGGAACACTGAAGCTTTCTTT
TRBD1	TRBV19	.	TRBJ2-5	CASSKKRDRDQETQYF	TGTGCCAGTAGTAAAAAGAGGGACAGGGACCAAGAGACCCAGTACTTC
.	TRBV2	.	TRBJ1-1	CATSGSEAFF	TGTGCCACCTCGGGCAGTGAAGCTTTCTTT
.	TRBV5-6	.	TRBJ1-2	CASSLAGGFGYTF	TGTGCCAGCAGCTTGGCGGGTGGATTTGGCTACACCTTC
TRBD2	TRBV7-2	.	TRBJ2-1	CASSLERGGEDNEQFF	TGTGCCAGCAGCTTAGAGCGGGGAGGGGAGGACAATGAGCAGTTCTTC
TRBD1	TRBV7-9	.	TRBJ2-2	CASSEGGVITGELFF	TGTGCCAGCAGCGAAGGGGGCGTTATCACCGGGGAGCTGTTTTTT
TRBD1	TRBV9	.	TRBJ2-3	CASSVRGGCTDTQYF	TGTGCCAGCAGCGTAAGAGGGGGCTGCACAGATACGCAGTATTTT
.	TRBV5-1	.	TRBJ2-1	CASSLDREVIHEQFF	TGCGCCAGCAGCTTGGACAGGGAGGTGATCCATGAGCAGTTCTTC
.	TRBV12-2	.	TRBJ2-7	CASRSTDDRGSYEQYF	TGTGCAAGTCGCTCCACCGACGACAGGGGTTCCTACGAGCAGTACTTC
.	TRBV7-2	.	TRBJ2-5	CASSLNETQYF	TGTGCCAGCAGCTTAAACGAGACCCAGTACTTC
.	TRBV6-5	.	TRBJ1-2	CASSRHFPLNYGYTF	TGTGCCAGCAGTCGTCATTTCCCCCTGAACTATGGCTACACCTTC
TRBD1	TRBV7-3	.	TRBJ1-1	CASSSFSQTGGITEAFF	TGTGCCAGCAGCTCCTTCTCCCAGACAGGGGGGATCACTGAAGCTTTCTTT
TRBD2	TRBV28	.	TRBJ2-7	CASSPLNSGGGGWISPEQYF	TGTGCCAGCAGTCCTCTAAACAGCGGTGGGGGGGGTTGGATCTCCCCTGAGCAGTACTTC
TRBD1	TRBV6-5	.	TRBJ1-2	CASSDRDRRYGYTF	TGTGCCAGCAGTGACAGGGACAGGAGGTATGGCTACACCTTC
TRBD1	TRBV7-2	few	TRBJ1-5	CASSLPKGQINQPQHF	TGTGCCAGCAGCTTGCCTAAGGGACAGATCAATCAGCCCCAGCATTTT
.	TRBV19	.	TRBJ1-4	CASSIEEATNEKLFF	TGTGCCAGTAGTATTGAGGAAGCAACTAATGAAAAACTGTTTTTT
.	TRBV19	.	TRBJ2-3	CASSTSGPSTDTQYF	TGTGCCAGTAGTACCTCCGGGCCAAGCACAGATACGCAGTATTTT
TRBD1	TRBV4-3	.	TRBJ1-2	CASSQESGQVLNGYTF	TGCGCCAGCAGCCAAGAAAGCGGACAGGTACTAAATGGCTACACCTTC
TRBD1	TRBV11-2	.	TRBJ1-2	CASSLDGKGADYGYTF	TGTGCCAGCAGCTTAGATGGGAAGGGGGCTGACTATGGCTACACCTTC